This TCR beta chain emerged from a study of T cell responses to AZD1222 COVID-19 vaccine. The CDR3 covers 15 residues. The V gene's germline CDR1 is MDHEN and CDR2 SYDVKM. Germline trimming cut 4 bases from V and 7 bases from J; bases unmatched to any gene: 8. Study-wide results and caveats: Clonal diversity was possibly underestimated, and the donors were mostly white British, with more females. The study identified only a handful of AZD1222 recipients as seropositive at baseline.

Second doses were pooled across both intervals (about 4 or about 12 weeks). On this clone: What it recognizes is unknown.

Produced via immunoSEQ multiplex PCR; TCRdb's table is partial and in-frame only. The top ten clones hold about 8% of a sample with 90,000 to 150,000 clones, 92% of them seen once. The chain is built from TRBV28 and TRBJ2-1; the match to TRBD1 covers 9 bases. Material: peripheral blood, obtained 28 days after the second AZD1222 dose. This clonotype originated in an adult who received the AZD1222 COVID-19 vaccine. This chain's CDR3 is CASSSGQGILNEQFF. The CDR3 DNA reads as TGTGCCAGCAGTTCCGGACAGGGGATTTTAAATGAGCAGTTCTTC.